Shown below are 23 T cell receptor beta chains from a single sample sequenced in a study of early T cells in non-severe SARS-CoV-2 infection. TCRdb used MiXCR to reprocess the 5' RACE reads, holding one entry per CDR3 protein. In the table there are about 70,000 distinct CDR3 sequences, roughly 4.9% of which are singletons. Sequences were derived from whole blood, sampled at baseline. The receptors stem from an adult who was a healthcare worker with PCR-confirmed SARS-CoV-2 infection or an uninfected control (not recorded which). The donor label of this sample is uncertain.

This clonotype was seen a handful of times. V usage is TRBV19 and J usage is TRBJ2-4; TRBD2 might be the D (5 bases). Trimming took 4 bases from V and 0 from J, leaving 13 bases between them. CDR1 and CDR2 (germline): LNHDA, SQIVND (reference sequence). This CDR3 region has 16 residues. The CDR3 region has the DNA TGTGCCAGTAGTACCGCAGCGGTTCTAGCCAAAAACATTCAGTACTTC. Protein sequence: CASSTAAVLAKNIQYF.

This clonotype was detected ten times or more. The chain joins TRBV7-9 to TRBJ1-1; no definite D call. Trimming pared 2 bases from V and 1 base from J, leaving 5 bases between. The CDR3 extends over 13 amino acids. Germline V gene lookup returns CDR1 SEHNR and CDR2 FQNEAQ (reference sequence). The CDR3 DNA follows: TGTGCCAGCAGCTTATTTGGGAACACTGAAGCTTTCTTT. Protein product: CASSLFGNTEAFF.

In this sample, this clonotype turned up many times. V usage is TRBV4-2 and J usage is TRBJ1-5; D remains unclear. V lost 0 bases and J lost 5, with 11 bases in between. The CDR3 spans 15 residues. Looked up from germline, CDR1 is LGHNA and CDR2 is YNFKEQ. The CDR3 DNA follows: TGTGCCAGCAGCCAAGATAGGGTCGGGGATCAGCCCCAGCATTTT. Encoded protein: CASSQDRVGDQPQHF.

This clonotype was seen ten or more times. The DNA for the CDR3 is TGCAGTGCTACCTCTAGCGGGGTAGACAATGAGCAGTTCTTC. This gives the protein CSATSSGVDNEQFF. The chain is built from TRBV20-1 and TRBJ2-1, with TRBD2 matching 9 bases. V gave up 4 bases and J gave up 5 bases; unmatched junction bases: 6. The CDR3 spans 14 residues. Germline CDR1 DFQATT, CDR2 SNEGSKA (reference sequence).

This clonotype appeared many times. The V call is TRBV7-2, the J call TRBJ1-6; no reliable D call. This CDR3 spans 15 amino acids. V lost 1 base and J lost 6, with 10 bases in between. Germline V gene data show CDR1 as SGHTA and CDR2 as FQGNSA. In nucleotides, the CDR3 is TGTGCCAGCAGCTTAGTCGGTCCGCCTAATTCACCCCTCCACTTT. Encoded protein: CASSLVGPPNSPLHF.

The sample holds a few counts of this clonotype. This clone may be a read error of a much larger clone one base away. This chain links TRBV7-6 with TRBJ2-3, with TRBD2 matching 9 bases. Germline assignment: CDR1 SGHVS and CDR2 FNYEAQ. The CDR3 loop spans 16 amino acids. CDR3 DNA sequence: TGTGTCAGCAGCTTAATAGCGGGGGACGGCACAGATACGCAGTATTTT. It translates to CVSSLIAGDGTDTQYF.

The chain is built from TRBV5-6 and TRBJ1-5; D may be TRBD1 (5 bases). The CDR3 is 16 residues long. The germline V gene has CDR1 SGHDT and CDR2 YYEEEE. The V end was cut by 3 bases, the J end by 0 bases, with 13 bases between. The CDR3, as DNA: TGTGCCAGCAGCTCTTCCGTGGGGCGTAGCAATCAGCCCCAGCATTTT. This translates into CASSSSVGRSNQPQHF.

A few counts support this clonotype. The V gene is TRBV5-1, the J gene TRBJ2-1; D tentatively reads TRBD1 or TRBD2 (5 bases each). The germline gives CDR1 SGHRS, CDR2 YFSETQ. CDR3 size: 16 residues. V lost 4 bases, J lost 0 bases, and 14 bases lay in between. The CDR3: CASSRGARGSYNEQFF. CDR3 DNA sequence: TGCGCCAGCAGCCGAGGGGCTCGAGGCTCCTACAATGAGCAGTTCTTC.

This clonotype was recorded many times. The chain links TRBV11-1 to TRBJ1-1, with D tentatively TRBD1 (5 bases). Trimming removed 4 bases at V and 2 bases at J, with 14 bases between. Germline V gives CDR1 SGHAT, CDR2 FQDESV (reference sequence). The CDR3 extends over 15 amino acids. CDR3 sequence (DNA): TGTGCCAGCAGCTCCCGAGGGACGGGAAACACTGAAGCTTTCTTT. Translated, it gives CASSSRGTGNTEAFF.

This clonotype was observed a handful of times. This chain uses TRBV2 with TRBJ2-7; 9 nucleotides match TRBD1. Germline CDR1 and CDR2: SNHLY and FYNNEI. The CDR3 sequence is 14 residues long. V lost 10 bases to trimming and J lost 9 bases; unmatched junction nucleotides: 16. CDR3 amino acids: CAIPTPGTGNSQYF. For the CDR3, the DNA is TGTGCCATCCCAACTCCCGGGACAGGGAACTCGCAGTACTTC. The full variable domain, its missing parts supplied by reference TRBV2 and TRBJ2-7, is EPEVTQTPSHQVTQMGQEVILRCVPISNHLYFYWYRQILGQKVEFLVSFYNNEISEKSEIFDDQFSVERPDGSNFTLKIRSTKLEDSAMYFCAIPTPGTGNSQYFGPGTRLTVT.

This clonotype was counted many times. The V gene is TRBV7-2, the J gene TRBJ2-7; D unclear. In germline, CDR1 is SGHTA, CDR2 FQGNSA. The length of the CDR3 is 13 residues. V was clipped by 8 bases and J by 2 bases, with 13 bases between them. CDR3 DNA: TGTGCCAGCGGCATGGACCTGACCTACGAGCAGTACTTC. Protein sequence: CASGMDLTYEQYF.

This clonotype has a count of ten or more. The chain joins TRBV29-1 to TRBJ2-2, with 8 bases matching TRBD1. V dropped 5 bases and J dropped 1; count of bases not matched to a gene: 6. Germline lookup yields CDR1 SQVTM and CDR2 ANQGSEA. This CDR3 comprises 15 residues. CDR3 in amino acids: CSVTWGQVNTGELFF. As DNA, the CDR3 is TGCAGCGTTACCTGGGGACAGGTGAACACCGGGGAGCTGTTTTTT.

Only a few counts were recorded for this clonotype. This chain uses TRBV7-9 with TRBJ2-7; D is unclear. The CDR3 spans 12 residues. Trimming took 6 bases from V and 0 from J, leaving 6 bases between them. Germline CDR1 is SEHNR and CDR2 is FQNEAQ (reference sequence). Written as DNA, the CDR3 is TGTGCCAGCAGAGTCATCTCCTACGAGCAGTACTTC. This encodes CASRVISYEQYF.

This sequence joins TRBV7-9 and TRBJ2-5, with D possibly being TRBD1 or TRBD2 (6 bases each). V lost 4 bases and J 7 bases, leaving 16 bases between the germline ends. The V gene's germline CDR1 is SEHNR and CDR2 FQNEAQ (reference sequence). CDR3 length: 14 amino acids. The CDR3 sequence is CASSSDRGPGTQYF. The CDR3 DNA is TGTGCCAGCAGCTCCGACCGGGGGCCGGGGACCCAGTACTTC.

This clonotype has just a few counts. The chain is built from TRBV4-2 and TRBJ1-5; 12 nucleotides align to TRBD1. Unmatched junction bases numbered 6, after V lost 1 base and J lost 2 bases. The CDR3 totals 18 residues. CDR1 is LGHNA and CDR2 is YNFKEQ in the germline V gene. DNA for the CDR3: TGTGCCAGCAGCCAAGGAGGGACAGGGGGCGCGGGCAATCAGCCCCAGCATTTT. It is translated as CASSQGGTGGAGNQPQHF.

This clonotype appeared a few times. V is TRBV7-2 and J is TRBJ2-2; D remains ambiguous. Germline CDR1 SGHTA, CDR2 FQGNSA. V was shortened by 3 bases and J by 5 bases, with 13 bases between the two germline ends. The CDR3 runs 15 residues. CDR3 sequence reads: CASSFDRATTGELFF. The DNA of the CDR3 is TGTGCCAGCAGCTTCGACCGCGCGACAACCGGGGAGCTGTTTTTT.

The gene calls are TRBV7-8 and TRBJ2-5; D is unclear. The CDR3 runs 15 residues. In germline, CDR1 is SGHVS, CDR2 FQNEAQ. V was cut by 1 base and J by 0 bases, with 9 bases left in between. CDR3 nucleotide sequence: TGTGCCAGCAGCTTAGTTAAGCAGCACCAAGAGACCCAGTACTTC. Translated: CASSLVKQHQETQYF.

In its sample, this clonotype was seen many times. The CDR3 DNA is TGTGCCAGCAGTTACTCGGGGGAATACGGGGAGCTGTTTTTT. Translated, it gives CASSYSGEYGELFF. The chain combines TRBV6-5 with TRBJ2-2; D is possibly TRBD1 or TRBD2 (5 bases each). V was cut by 0 bases and J by 7 bases, with 9 bases left in between. This CDR3 spans 14 amino acids. The germline V gene encodes CDR1 MNHEY and CDR2 SVGAGI.

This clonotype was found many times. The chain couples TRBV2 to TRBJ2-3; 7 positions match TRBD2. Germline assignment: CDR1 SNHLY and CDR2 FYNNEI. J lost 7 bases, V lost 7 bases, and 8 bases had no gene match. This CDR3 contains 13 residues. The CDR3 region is CASIYTGRNTQYF. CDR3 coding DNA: TGTGCCAGCATTTACACCGGGAGGAATACGCAGTATTTT.

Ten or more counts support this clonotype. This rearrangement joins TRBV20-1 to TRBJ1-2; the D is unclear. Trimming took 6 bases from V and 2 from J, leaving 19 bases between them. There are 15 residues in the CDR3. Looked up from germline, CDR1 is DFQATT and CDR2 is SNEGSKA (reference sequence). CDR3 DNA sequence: TGCAGTGCCCCAGACGCCGGGCCCAAAAACTATGGCTACACCTTC. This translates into CSAPDAGPKNYGYTF.

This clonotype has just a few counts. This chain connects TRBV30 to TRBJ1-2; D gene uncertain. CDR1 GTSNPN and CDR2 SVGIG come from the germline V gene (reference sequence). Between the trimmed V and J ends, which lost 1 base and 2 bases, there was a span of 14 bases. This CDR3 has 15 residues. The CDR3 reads CAWSGEYIRNYGYTF. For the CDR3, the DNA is TGTGCCTGGAGTGGGGAATACATCCGGAACTATGGCTACACCTTC.

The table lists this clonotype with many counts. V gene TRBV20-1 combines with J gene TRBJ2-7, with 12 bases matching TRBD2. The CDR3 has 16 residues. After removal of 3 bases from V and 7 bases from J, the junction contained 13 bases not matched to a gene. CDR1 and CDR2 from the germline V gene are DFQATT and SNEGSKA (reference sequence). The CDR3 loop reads CSASSFTSGGNWEQYF. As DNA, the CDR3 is TGCAGTGCTAGTAGTTTCACTAGCGGGGGGAATTGGGAGCAGTACTTC.

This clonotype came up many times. In nucleotides, the CDR3 is TGCAGCCGCCTGGTAGCCAAAAACATTCAGTACTTC. Encoded protein: CSRLVAKNIQYF. The rearrangement links TRBV20-1 to TRBJ2-4; D is uncertain. Germline V CDR1 and CDR2: DFQATT, SNEGSKA (reference sequence). The CDR3 loop spans 12 amino acids.